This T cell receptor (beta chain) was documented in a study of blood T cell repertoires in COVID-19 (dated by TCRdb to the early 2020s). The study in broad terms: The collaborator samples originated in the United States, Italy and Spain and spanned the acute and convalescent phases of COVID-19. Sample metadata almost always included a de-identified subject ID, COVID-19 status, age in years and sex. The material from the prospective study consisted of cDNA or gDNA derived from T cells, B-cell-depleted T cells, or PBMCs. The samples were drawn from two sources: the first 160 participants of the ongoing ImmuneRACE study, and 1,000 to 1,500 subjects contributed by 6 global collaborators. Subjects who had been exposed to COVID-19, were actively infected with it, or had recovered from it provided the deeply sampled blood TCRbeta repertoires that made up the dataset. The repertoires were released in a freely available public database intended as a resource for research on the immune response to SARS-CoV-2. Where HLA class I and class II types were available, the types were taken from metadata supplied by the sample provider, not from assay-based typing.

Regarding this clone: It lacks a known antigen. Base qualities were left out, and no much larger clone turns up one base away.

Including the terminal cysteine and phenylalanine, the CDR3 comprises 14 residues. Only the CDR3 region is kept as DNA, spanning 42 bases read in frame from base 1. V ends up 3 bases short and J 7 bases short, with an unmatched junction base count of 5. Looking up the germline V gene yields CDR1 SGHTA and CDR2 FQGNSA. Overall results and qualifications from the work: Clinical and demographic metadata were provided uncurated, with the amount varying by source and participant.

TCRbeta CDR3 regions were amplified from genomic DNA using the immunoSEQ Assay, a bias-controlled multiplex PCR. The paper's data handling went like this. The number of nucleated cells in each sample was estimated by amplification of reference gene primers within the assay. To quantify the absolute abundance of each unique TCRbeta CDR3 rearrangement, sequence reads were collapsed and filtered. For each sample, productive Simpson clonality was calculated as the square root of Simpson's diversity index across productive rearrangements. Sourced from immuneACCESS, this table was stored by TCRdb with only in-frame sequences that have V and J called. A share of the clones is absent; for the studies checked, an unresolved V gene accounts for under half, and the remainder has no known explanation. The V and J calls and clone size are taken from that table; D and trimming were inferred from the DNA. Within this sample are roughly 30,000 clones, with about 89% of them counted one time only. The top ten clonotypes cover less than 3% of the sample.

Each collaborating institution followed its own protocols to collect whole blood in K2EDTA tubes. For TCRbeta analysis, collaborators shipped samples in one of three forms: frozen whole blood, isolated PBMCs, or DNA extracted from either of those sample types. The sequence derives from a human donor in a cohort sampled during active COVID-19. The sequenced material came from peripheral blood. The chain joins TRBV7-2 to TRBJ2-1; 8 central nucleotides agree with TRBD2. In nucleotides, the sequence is TGTGCCAGCAGCTTCCGTAGCGGGGCAAATGAGCAGTTCTTC. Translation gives CASSFRSGANEQFF.